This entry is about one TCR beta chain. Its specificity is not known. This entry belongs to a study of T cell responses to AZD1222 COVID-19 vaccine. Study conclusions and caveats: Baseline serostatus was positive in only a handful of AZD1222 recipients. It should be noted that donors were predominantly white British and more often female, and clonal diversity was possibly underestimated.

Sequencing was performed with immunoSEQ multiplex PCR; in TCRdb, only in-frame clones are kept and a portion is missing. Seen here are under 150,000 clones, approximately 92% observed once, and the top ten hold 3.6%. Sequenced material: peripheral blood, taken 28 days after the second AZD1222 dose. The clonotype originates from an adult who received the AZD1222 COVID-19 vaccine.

The CDR3: CASSKVQGCGYTF. CDR3 coding DNA: TGTGCCAGCAGCAAGGTTCAGGGTTGTGGCTACACCTTC. This chain uses TRBV21-1 with TRBJ1-2; whether TRBD1, the table's D call, matches the DNA was not checked. TRBV21-1 is recorded as a pseudogene. The CDR3 has 13 residues.